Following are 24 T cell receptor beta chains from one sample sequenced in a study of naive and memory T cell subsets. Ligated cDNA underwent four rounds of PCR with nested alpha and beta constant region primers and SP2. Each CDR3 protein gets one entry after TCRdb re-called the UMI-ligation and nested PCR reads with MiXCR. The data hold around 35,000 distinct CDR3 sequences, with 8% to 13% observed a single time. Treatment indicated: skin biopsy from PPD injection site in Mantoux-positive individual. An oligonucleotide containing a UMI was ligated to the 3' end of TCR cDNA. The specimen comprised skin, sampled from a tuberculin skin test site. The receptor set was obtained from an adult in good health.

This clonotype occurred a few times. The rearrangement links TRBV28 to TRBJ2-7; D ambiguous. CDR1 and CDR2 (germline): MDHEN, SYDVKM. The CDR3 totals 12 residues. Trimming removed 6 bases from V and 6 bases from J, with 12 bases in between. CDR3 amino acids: CASSTTPPEQYF. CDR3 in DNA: TGTGCCAGCAGCACCACCCCCCCCGAGCAGTACTTC.

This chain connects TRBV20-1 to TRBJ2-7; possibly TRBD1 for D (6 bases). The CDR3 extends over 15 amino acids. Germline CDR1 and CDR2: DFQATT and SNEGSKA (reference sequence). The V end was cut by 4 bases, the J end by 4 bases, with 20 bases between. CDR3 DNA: TGCAGTGCTACCCCCCTTAGCTCAGGGGAATACGAGCAGTACTTC. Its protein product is CSATPLSSGEYEQYF.

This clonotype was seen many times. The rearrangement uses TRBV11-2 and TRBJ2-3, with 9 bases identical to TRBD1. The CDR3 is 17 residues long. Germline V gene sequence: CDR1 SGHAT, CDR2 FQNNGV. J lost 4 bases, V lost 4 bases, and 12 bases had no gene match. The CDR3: CASSSLPGTGWADTQYF. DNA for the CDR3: TGTGCCAGCAGCTCCCTACCCGGGACAGGGTGGGCAGATACGCAGTATTTT.

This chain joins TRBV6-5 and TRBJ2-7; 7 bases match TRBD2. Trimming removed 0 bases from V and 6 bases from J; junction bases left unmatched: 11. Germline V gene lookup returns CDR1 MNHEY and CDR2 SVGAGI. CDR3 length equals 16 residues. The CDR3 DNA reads TGTGCCAGCAGTTACTCTCCGGGGGGAGGAAGGAGCGAGCAGTACTTC. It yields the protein CASSYSPGGGRSEQYF.

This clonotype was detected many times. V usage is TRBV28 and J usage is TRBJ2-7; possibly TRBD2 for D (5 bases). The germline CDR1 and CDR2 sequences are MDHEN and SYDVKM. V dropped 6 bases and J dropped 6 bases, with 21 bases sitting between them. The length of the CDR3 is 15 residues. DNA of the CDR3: TGTGCCAGCAGCCTAGGCGGCCCGGGGTGGCCCGAGCAGTACTTC. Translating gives CASSLGGPGWPEQYF.

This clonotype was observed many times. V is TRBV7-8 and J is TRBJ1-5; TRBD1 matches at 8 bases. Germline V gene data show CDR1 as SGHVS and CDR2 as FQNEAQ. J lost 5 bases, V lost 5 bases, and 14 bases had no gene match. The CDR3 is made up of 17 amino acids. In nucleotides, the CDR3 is TGTGCCAGCAGCCTCCCTCGCGGACAGGGCCTTTATCAGCCCCAGCATTTT. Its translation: CASSLPRGQGLYQPQHF.

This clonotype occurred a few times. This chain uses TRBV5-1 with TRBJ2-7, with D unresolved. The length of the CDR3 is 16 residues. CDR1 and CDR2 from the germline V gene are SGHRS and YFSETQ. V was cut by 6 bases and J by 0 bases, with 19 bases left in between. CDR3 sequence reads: CASTPSQDARSYEQYF. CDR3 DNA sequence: TGCGCCAGCACCCCCTCCCAAGACGCACGCTCCTACGAGCAGTACTTC.

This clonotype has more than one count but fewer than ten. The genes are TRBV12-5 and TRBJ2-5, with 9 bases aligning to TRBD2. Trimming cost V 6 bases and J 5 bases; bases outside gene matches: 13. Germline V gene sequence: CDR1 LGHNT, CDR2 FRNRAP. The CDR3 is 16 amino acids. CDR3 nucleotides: TGTGCTAGTGGCCTTCTAGCGGGGAGGGCCGGTGAGACCCAGTACTTC. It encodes CASGLLAGRAGETQYF.

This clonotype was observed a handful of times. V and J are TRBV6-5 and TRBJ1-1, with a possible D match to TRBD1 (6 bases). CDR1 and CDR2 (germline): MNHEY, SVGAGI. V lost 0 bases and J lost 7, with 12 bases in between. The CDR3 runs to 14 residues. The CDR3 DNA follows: TGTGCCAGCAGTTACTCGCCAGGGGAGTTTGAAGCTTTCTTT. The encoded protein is CASSYSPGEFEAFF.

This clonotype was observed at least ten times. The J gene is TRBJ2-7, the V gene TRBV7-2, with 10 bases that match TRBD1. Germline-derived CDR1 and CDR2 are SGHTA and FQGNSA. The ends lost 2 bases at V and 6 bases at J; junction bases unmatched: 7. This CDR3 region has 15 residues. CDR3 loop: CASSLPGTGDSEQYF. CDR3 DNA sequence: TGTGCCAGCAGCTTACCCGGGACAGGGGATTCCGAGCAGTACTTC. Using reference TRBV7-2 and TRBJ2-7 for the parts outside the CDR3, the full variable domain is GAGVSQSPSNKVTEKGKDVELRCDPISGHTALYWYRQSLGQGLEFLIYFQGNSAPDKSGLPSDRFSAERTGGSVSTLTIQRTQQEDSAVYLCASSLPGTGDSEQYFGPGTRLTVT.

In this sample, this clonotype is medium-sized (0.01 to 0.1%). CDR3 in amino acids: CASQGGQGATDTQYF. CDR3 sequence (DNA): TGTGCCAGTCAAGGAGGGCAGGGGGCCACAGATACGCAGTATTTT. V gene TRBV28 combines with J gene TRBJ2-3; 8 bases fit TRBD1. Trimming removed 9 bases from V and 2 bases from J; junction bases left unmatched: 10. Per the germline V gene, CDR1 is MDHEN and CDR2 is SYDVKM. The CDR3 is 15 amino acids.

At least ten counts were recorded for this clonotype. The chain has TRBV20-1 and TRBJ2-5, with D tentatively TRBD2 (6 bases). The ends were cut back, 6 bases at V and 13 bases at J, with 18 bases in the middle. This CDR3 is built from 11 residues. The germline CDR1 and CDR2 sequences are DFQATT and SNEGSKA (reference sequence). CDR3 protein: CSASSGTLAYF. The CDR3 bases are TGCAGTGCGAGTTCCGGGACTCTGGCGTACTTC.

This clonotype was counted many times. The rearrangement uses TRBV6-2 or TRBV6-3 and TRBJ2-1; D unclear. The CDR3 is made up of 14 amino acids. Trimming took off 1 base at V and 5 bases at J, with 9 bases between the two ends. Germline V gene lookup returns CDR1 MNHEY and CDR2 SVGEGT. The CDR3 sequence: CASSYWNWNNEQFF. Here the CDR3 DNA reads TGTGCCAGCAGTTACTGGAACTGGAACAATGAGCAGTTCTTC.

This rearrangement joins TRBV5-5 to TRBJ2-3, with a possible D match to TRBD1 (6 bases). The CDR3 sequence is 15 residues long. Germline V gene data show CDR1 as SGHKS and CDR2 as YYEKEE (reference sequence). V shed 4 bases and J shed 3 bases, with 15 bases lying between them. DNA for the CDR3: TGTGCCAGCAGCCCCGGGACACTCGGGACAGATACGCAGTATTTT. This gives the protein CASSPGTLGTDTQYF.

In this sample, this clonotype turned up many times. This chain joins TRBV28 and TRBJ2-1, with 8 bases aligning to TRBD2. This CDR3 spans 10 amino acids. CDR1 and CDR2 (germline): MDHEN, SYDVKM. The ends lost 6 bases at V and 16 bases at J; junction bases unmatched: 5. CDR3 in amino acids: CASSRLATFF. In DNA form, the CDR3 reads TGTGCCAGCAGCCGACTAGCGACCTTCTTC.

The CDR3 region is CASSPKGSGSSYNEQFF. In DNA, the CDR3 is TGTGCCAGCAGCCCCAAGGGGTCGGGGAGCTCCTACAATGAGCAGTTCTTC. V and J are TRBV7-3 and TRBJ2-1; D possibly uses TRBD1 or TRBD2 (5 bases each). CDR1 and CDR2 from the germline V gene are SGHTA and FQGTGA. There are 17 residues in the CDR3. The V gene lost 5 bases and the J gene lost 0 bases, with 17 bases spanning the gap.

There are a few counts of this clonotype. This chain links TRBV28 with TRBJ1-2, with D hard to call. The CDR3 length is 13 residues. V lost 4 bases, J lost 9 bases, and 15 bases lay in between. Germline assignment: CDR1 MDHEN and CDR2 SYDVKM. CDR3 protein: CASSSPGFGSYTF. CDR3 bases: TGTGCCAGCAGTTCACCGGGTTTCGGTAGCTACACCTTC.

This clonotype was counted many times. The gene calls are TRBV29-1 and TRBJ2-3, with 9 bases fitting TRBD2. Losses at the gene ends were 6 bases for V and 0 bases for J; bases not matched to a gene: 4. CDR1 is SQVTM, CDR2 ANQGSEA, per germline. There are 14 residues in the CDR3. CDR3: CSVTSGPSTDTQYF. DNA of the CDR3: TGCAGCGTAACTAGCGGGCCGAGCACAGATACGCAGTATTTT.

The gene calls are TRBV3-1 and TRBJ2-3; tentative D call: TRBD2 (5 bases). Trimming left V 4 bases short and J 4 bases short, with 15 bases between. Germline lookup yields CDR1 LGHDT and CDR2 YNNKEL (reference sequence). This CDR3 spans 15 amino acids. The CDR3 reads CASSPSGSEPDTQYF. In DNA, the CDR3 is TGTGCCAGCAGCCCGAGTGGGAGTGAACCAGATACGCAGTATTTT.

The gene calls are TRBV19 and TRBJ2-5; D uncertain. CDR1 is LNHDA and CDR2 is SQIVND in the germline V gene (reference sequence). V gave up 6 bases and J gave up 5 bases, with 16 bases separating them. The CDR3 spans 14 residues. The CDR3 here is CASSARSGLETQYF. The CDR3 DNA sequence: TGTGCCAGTAGCGCCCGGTCCGGGCTTGAGACCCAGTACTTC. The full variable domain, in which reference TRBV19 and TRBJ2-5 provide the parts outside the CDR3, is DGGITQSPKYLFRKEGQNVTLSCEQNLNHDAMYWYRQDPGQGLRLIYYSQIVNDFQKGDIAEGYSVSREKKESFPLTVTSAQKNPTAFYLCASSARSGLETQYFGPGTRLLVL.

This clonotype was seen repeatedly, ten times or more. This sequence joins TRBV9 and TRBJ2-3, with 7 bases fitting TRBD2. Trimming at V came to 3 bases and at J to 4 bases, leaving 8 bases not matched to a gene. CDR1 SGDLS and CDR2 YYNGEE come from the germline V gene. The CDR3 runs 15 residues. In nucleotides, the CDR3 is TGTGCCAGCAGCGCGACGGCGGGGGTCGCAGATACGCAGTATTTT. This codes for CASSATAGVADTQYF.

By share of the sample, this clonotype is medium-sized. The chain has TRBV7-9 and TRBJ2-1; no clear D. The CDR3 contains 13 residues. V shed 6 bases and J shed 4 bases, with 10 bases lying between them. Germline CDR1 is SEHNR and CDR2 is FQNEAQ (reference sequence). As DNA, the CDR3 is TGTGCCAGCAGGACGCCTAGGTACAATGAGCAGTTCTTC. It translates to CASRTPRYNEQFF.

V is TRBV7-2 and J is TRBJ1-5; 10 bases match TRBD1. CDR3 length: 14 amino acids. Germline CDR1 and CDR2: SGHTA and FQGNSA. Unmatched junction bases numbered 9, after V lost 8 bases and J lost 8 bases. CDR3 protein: CASESGTGVEPQHF. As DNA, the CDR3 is TGTGCCAGCGAAAGCGGGACAGGGGTGGAGCCCCAGCATTTT.

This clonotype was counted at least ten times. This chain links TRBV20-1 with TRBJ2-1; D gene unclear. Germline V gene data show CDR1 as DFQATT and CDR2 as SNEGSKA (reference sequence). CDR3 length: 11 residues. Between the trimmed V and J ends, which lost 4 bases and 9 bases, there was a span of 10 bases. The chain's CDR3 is CSANRNSEQFF. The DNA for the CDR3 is TGCAGTGCTAATAGGAACAGTGAGCAGTTCTTC.